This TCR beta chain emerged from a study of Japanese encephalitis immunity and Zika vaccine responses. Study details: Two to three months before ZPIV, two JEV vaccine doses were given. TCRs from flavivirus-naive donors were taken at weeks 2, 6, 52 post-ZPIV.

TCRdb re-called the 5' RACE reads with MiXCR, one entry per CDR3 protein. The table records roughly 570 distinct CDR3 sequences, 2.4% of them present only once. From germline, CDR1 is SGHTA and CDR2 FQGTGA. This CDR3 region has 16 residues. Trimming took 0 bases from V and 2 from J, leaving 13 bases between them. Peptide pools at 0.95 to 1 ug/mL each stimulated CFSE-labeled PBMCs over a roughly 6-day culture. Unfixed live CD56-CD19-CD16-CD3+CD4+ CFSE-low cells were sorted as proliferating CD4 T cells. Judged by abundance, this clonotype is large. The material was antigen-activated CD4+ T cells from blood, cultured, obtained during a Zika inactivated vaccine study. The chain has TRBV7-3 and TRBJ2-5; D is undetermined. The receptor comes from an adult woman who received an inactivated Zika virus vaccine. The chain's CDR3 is CASSLTPQGGQETQYF. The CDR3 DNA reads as TGTGCCAGCAGCTTAACCCCACAAGGCGGACAAGAGACCCAGTACTTC.